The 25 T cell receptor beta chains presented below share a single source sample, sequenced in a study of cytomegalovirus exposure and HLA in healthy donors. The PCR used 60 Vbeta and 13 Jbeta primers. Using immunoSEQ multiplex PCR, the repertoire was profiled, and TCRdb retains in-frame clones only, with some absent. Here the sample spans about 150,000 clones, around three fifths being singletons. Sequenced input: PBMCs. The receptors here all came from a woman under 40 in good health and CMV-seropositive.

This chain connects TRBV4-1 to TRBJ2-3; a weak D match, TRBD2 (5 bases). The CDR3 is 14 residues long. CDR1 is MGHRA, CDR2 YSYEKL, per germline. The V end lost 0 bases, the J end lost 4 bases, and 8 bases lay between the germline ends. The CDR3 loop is CASSQEWRSDTQYF. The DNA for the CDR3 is TGCGCCAGCAGCCAAGAGTGGAGGTCAGATACGCAGTATTTT.

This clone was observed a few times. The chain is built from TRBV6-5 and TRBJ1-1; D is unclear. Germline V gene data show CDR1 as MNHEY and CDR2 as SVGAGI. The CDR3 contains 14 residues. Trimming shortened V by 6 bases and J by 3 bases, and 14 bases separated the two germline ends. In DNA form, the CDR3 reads TGTGCCAGCAGGTCAACAGAGTTTTACACTGAAGCTTTCTTT. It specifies CASRSTEFYTEAFF.

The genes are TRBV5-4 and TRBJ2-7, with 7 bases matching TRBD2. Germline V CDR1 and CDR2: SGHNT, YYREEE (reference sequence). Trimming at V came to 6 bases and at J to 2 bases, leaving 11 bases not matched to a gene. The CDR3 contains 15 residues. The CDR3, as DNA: TGTGCCAGCACTAAGAATGGGAGGGGAGCCTACGAGCAGTACTTC. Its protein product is CASTKNGRGAYEQYF.

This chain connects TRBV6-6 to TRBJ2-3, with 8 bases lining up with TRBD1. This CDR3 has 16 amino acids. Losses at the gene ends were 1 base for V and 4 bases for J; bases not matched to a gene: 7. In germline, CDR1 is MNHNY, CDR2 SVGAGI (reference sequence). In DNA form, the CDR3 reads TGTGCCAGCAGTTACTGGGGACAGGTCGAGGCAGATACGCAGTATTTT. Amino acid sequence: CASSYWGQVEADTQYF.

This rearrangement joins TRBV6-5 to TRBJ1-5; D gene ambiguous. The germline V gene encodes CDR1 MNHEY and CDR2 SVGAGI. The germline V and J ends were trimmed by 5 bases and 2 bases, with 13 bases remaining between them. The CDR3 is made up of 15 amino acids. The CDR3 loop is CASSAANPGNQPQHF. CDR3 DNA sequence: TGTGCCAGCAGTGCGGCAAACCCGGGCAATCAGCCCCAGCATTTT.

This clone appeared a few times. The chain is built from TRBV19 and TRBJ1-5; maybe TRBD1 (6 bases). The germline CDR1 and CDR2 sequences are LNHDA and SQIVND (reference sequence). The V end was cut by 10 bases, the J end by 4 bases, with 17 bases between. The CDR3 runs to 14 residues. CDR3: CATQAYRENQPQHF. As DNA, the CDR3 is TGTGCCACCCAAGCCTACAGGGAGAATCAGCCCCAGCATTTT.

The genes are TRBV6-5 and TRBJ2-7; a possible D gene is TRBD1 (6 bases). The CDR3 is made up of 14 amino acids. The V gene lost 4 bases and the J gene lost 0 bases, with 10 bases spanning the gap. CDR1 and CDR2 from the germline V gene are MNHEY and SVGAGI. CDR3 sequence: CASSSGVNSYEQYF. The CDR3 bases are TGTGCCAGCAGTTCAGGGGTCAACTCCTACGAGCAGTACTTC.

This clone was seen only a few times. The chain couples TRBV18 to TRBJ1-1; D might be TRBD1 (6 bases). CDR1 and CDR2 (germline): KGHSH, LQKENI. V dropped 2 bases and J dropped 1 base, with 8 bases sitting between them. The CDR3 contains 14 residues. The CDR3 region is CASSPWGQNTEAFF. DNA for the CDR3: TGTGCCAGCTCACCATGGGGACAGAACACTGAAGCTTTCTTT.

The CDR3 loop is CASSELQGGDTIYF. As DNA, the CDR3 is TGTGCCAGCAGCGAACTACAGGGGGGGGACACCATATATTTT. This chain uses TRBV5-4 with TRBJ1-3; 8 bases align to TRBD1. The germline CDR1 and CDR2 sequences are SGHNT and YYREEE (reference sequence). Unmatched junction bases numbered 8, after V lost 4 bases and J lost 8 bases. The CDR3 spans 14 residues.

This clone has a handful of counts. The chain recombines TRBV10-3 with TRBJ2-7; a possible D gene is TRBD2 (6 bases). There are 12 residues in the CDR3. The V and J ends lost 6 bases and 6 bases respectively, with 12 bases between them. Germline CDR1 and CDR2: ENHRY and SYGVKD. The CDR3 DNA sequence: TGTGCCATCAGGGGACTGTCTCTCGAGCAGTACTTC. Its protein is CAIRGLSLEQYF.

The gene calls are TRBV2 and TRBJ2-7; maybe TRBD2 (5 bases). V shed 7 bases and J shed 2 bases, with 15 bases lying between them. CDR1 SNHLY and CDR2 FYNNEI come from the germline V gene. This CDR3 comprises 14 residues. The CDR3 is CASKSSEGAYEQYF. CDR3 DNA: TGTGCCAGCAAGAGTAGCGAGGGAGCCTACGAGCAGTACTTC.

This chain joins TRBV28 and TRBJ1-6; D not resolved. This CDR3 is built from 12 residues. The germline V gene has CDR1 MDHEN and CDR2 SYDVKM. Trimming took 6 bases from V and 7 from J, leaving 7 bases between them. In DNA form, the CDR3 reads TGTGCCAGCAGGCCGACAAATTCACCCCTCCACTTT. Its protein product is CASRPTNSPLHF.

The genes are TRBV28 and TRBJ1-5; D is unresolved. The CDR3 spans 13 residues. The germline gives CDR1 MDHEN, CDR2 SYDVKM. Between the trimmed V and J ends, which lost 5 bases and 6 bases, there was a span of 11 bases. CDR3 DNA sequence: TGTGCCAGCAGTCCCGCTTACGGTCAGCCCCAGCATTTT. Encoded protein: CASSPAYGQPQHF.

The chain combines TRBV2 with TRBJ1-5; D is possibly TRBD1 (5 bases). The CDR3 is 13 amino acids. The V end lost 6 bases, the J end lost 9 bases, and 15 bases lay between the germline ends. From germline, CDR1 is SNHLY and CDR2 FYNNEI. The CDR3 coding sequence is TGTGCCAGCAGCCTCGACGGGGGTTTGCCCCAGCATTTT. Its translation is CASSLDGGLPQHF.

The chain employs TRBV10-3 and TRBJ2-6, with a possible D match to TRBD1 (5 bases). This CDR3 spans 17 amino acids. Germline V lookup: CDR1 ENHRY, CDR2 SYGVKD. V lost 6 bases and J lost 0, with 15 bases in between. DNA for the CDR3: TGTGCCATCAGGGCTCCAGACAGTCACTCTGGGGCCAACGTCCTGACTTTC. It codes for CAIRAPDSHSGANVLTF.

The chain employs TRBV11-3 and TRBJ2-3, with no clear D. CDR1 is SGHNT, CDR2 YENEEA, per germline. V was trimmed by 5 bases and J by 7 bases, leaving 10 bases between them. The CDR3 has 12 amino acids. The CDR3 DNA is TGTGCCAGCAGCCGCTCTACGAATACGCAGTATTTT. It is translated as CASSRSTNTQYF.

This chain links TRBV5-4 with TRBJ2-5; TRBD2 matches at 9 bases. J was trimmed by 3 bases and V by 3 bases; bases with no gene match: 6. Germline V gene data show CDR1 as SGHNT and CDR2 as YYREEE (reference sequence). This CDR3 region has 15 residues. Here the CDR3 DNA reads TGTGCCAGCAGCTCTACCTTAGCGGGAGAAGAGACCCAGTACTTC. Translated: CASSSTLAGEETQYF.

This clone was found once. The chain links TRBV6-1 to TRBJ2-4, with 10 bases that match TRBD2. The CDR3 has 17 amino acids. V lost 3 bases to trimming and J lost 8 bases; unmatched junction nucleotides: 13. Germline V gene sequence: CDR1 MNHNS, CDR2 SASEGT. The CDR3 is CASSDGLASGSGDIQYF. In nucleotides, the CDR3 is TGTGCCAGCAGTGATGGTCTGGCTAGCGGGAGTGGGGACATTCAGTACTTC.

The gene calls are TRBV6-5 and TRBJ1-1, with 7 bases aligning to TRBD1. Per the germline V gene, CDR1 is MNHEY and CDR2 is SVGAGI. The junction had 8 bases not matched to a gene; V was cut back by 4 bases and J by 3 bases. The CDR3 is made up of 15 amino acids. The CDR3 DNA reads TGTGCCAGCAGTTCCCAGGGACAGTGGTACACTGAAGCTTTCTTT. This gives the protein CASSSQGQWYTEAFF.

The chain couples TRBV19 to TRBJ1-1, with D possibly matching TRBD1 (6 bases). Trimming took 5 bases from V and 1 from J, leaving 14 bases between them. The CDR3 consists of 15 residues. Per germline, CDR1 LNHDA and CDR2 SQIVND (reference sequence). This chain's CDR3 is CASSLRTEWNTEAFF. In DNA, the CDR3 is TGTGCCAGTAGTTTAAGGACAGAATGGAACACTGAAGCTTTCTTT.

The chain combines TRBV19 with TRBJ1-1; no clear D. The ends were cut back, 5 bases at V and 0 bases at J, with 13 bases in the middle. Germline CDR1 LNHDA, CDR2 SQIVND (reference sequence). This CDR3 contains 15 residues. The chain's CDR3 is CASSSMGLMNTEAFF. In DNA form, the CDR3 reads TGTGCCAGTAGTTCTATGGGCCTCATGAACACTGAAGCTTTCTTT.

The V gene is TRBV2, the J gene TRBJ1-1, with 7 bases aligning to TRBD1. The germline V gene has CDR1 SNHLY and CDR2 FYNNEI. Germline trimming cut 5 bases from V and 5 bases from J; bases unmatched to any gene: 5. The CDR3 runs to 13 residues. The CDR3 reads CASSNNRGTEAFF. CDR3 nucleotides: TGTGCCAGCAGTAACAACAGGGGAACTGAAGCTTTCTTT.

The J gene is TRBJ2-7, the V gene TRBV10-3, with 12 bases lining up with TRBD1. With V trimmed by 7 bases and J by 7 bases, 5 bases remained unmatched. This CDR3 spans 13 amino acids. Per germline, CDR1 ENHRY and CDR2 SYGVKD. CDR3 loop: CAITGTGGGEQYF. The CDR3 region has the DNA TGTGCCATCACCGGGACAGGGGGCGGGGAGCAGTACTTC.

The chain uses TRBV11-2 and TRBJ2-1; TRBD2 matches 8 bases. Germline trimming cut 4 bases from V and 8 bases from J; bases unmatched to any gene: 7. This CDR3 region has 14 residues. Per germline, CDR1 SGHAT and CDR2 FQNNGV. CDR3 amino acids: CASSSTGGRDEQFF. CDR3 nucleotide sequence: TGTGCCAGCAGCTCCACGGGGGGGAGGGATGAGCAGTTCTTC.

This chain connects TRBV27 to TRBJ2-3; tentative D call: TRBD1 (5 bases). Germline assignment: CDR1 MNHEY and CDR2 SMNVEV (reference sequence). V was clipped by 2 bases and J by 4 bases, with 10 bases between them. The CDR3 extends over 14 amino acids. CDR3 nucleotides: TGTGCCAGCAGTTTAGGGGAAGGGGCAGATACGCAGTATTTT. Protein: CASSLGEGADTQYF.